A single T cell receptor (beta chain) is shown here with its context. The sample originates from a study of T cell changes during pregnancy in multiple sclerosis. Data came from immunoSEQ multiplex PCR; TCRdb stores just in-frame clones and leaves some out. Here the sample spans 38,000 or so clones, more than 80% being singletons. Germline V gene sequence: CDR1 SEHNR, CDR2 FQNEAQ (reference sequence). This CDR3 region has 19 residues. J gave up 5 bases and V 1 base, and 16 bases lay outside the gene matches. The material sequenced was CD4+ T cells from peripheral blood mononuclear cells, taken in the third trimester of pregnancy. This clonotype was obtained from a female donor with multiple sclerosis, enrolled in a pregnancy study. The chain recombines TRBV7-9 with TRBJ1-5; 8 bases are a match to TRBD1. CDR3 bases: TGTGCCAGCAGCTTAGGACGACAGGGGTCCGGTGGGATTCATCAGCCCCAGCATTTT. It encodes CASSLGRQGSGGIHQPQHF.